These 23 T cell receptor beta chains were sequenced from one sample in a study of T cells after yellow fever vaccination. TCRdb passed the 5' RACE reads through MiXCR, listing each CDR3 protein once. This table holds 350,000 to 450,000 distinct CDR3 sequences, 6.2% found once. This sample comprised PBMCs, obtained 5 days after the yellow fever booster vaccination. The receptors shown here come from a man younger than 40 who received the YFV17D yellow fever vaccine.

This clonotype has at least ten counts. The chain links TRBV11-2 to TRBJ1-6; 12 bases are a match to TRBD1. Germline CDR1 reads SGHAT; CDR2 reads FQNNGV. V gave up 5 bases and J gave up 5 bases; unmatched junction bases: 10. The CDR3 extends over 18 amino acids. CDR3 sequence: CASSLGPGQGADNSPLHF. CDR3 coding DNA: TGTGCCAGCAGCCTAGGACCGGGACAGGGGGCGGATAATTCACCCCTCCACTTT.

V gene TRBV5-1 combines with J gene TRBJ2-5; 9 bases fit TRBD1. The CDR3 totals 14 residues. Germline-derived CDR1 and CDR2 are SGHRS and YFSETQ. Losses at the gene ends were 4 bases for V and 5 bases for J; bases not matched to a gene: 6. This CDR3 is CASSPLTGGETQYF. The CDR3 DNA follows: TGCGCCAGCAGCCCGTTGACAGGGGGGGAGACCCAGTACTTC.

This clonotype appeared a few times. The chain joins TRBV21-1 to TRBJ2-3; no check of the table's D call, TRBD1, against the DNA was made. TRBV21-1 is a recognized pseudogene. This CDR3 spans 15 amino acids. The CDR3 sequence is CASSFPGQGSDTQYF. CDR3 nucleotide sequence: TGTGCCAGCAGCTTCCCCGGACAGGGGTCAGATACGCAGTATTTT.

The V call is TRBV5-3, the J call TRBJ2-5; possibly TRBD1 or TRBD2 for D (5 bases each). TRBV5-3 is treated as an ORF (open reading frame) with a function not yet certain. V gave up 9 bases and J gave up 5 bases, with 17 bases separating them. This CDR3 spans 13 amino acids. CDR3 sequence reads: CAIGLGVVETQYF. The CDR3 DNA reads as TGTGCCATCGGCCTGGGGGTCGTCGAGACCCAGTACTTC.

This clonotype was observed at least ten times. The chain carries TRBV29-1 and TRBJ1-4; TRBD1 is a possible D gene (5 bases). The germline V gene encodes CDR1 SQVTM and CDR2 ANQGSEA. This CDR3 has 13 residues. Trimming removed 7 bases at V and 8 bases at J, with 17 bases between. CDR3: CSGGRGGEEKLFF. The CDR3 DNA follows: TGCAGCGGGGGCCGGGGGGGTGAAGAAAAACTGTTTTTT.

This clonotype was recorded at least ten times. This chain connects TRBV7-2 to TRBJ2-7; 7 positions match TRBD1. V was clipped by 3 bases and J by 0 bases; unmatched bases: 2. Germline V gene data show CDR1 as SGHTA and CDR2 as FQGNSA. The CDR3 sequence is 14 residues long. CDR3 residues: CASSLDRTSYEQYF. CDR3 sequence (DNA): TGTGCCAGCAGCTTGGACAGGACCTCCTACGAGCAGTACTTC. The whole variable domain, filled in from reference TRBV7-2 and TRBJ2-7, reads GAGVSQSPSNKVTEKGKDVELRCDPISGHTALYWYRQSLGQGLEFLIYFQGNSAPDKSGLPSDRFSAERTGGSVSTLTIQRTQQEDSAVYLCASSLDRTSYEQYFGPGTRLTVT.

With regard to this clonotype: A junction end diverges from the germline sequence, so it may reflect a read error. The chain couples TRBV4-2 to TRBJ2-3; D is unresolved. The CDR3 covers 14 residues. Germline V gene sequence: CDR1 LGHNA, CDR2 YNFKEQ. CDR3 sequence: CAISPASYTDTQYF. For the CDR3, the DNA is TGTGCCATCAGCCCGGCCTCCTACACAGATACGCAGTATTTT.

This chain joins TRBV28 and TRBJ2-4; D is possibly TRBD2 (5 bases). Germline-derived CDR1 and CDR2 are MDHEN and SYDVKM. Trimming took 8 bases from V and 7 from J, leaving 21 bases between them. This CDR3 comprises 15 residues. The CDR3 coding sequence is TGTGCCAGCGGAGAAGTTAACCCGGACTCCAACATTCAGTACTTC. This translates into CASGEVNPDSNIQYF.

This clonotype was detected only a few times. The J gene is TRBJ1-5, the V gene TRBV12-3 or TRBV12-4, with no clear D. The CDR3 runs to 13 residues. V was pared by 1 base and J by 4 bases, with 5 bases between. CDR3 nucleotides: TGTGCCAGCAGTTTAGGGTGGAATCAGCCCCAGCATTTT. Its protein product is CASSLGWNQPQHF.

This clonotype was seen many times. DNA for the CDR3: TGCAGCGGGGGTTACGAGACCCAGTACTTC. This gives the protein CSGGYETQYF. V is TRBV29-1 and J is TRBJ2-5, with no clear D. Trimming removed 7 bases at V and 5 bases at J, with 8 bases between. Germline assignment: CDR1 SQVTM and CDR2 ANQGSEA. CDR3 length: 10 residues. The complete variable domain, with remaining parts taken from reference TRBV29-1 and TRBJ2-5, reads SAVISQKPSRDICQRGTSLTIQCQVDSQVTMMFWYRQQPGQSLTLIATANQGSEATYESGFVIDKFPISRPNLTFSTLTVSNMSPEDSSIYLCSGGYETQYFGPGTRLLVL.

There are a few counts of this clonotype. The chain is built from TRBV20-1 and TRBJ1-1; TRBD1 is a possible D gene (6 bases). Germline lookup yields CDR1 DFQATT and CDR2 SNEGSKA (reference sequence). The CDR3 is made up of 15 amino acids. With 3 bases removed from V and 1 base from J, the gap between germline ends came to 15 bases. DNA of the CDR3: TGCAGTGCTAGTATTACCCAGGGGCAGAACACTGAAGCTTTCTTT. This sequence encodes CSASITQGQNTEAFF.

The chain joins TRBV28 to TRBJ2-1, with TRBD2 matching over 12 bases. Germline CDR1 MDHEN, CDR2 SYDVKM. The trim removed 5 bases at V and 5 bases at J, leaving 4 bases unmatched. This CDR3 has 15 amino acids. The CDR3 spells CASSPRTSGNNEQFF. For the CDR3, the DNA is TGTGCCAGCAGTCCCCGGACTAGCGGGAACAATGAGCAGTTCTTC.

The chain links TRBV20-1 to TRBJ1-5; weak D call: TRBD1 (5 bases). Germline V CDR1 and CDR2: DFQATT, SNEGSKA (reference sequence). The CDR3 spans 13 residues. The V end was cut by 5 bases, the J end by 0 bases, with 8 bases between. The CDR3 DNA reads as TGCAGTGCTTGGGGGAATAGCAATCAGCCCCAGCATTTT. Translating gives CSAWGNSNQPQHF.

This clonotype was observed many times. The rearrangement uses TRBV18 and TRBJ1-2, with D possibly matching TRBD1 (6 bases). V was clipped by 5 bases and J by 7 bases, with 14 bases between them. The CDR3 length is 13 residues. Germline V CDR1 and CDR2: KGHSH, LQKENI. The chain's CDR3 is CASSADSEGGYTF. CDR3 DNA: TGTGCCAGCTCAGCGGACAGTGAGGGTGGCTACACCTTC. Together with reference TRBV18 and TRBJ1-2, the CDR3 gives the full variable domain: NAGVMQNPRHLVRRRGQEARLRCSPMKGHSHVYWYRQLPEEGLKFMVYLQKENIIDESGMPKERFSAEFPKEGPSILRIQQVVRGDSAAYFCASSADSEGGYTFGSGTRLTVV.

This rearrangement joins TRBV2 to TRBJ1-1; D possibly corresponds to TRBD1 (5 bases). The germline CDR1 and CDR2 sequences are SNHLY and FYNNEI. V was pared by 4 bases and J by 3 bases, with 9 bases between. The CDR3 is made up of 13 amino acids. The chain's CDR3 is CASSGQPYTEAFF. The CDR3 coding sequence is TGTGCCAGCAGTGGACAGCCGTACACTGAAGCTTTCTTT.

This clonotype was observed many times. The rearrangement links TRBV29-1 to TRBJ2-1; 9 nucleotides agree with TRBD2. This CDR3 comprises 14 residues. The trim removed 7 bases at V and 3 bases at J, leaving 7 bases unmatched. The germline CDR1 and CDR2 sequences are SQVTM and ANQGSEA. The CDR3 spells CSAGGGRGYNEQFF. For the CDR3, the DNA is TGCAGCGCGGGGGGCGGGAGGGGCTACAATGAGCAGTTCTTC.

Points on this clonotype: A much larger clone lies one base from this, so it may be a read error. The chain recombines TRBV5-1 with TRBJ2-7, with 7 bases matching TRBD2. CDR3 length equals 15 residues. Germline V gene lookup returns CDR1 SGHRS and CDR2 YFSETQ. CDR3 in amino acids: CPSSVTSTKTYEQYF. The CDR3, as DNA: TGCCCCAGCAGCGTGACTAGCACAAAAACCTACGAGCAGTACTTC. Variable domain in full (rest from reference TRBV5-1 and TRBJ2-7): KAGVTQTPRYLIKTRGQQVTLSCSPISGHRSVSWYQQTPGQGLQFLFEYFSETQRNKGNFPGRFSGRQFSNSRSEMNVSTLELGDSALYLCPSSVTSTKTYEQYFGPGTRLTVT.

The chain links TRBV28 to TRBJ2-7; unclear D gene. CDR1 is MDHEN and CDR2 is SYDVKM in the germline V gene. There are 15 residues in the CDR3. V dropped 3 bases and J dropped 7 bases, with 19 bases sitting between them. CDR3 loop: CASSLGPAGLREQYF. The CDR3 DNA reads TGTGCCAGCAGTTTGGGCCCGGCCGGGCTGAGAGAGCAGTACTTC.

This clonotype was seen a few times. The chain employs TRBV29-1 and TRBJ2-1; unclear D gene. CDR1 is SQVTM and CDR2 is ANQGSEA in the germline V gene. V lost 3 bases to trimming and J lost 3 bases, with 6 bases between them. The length of the CDR3 is 12 residues. CDR3 coding DNA: TGCAGCGTTGAGGGCGACTACAATGAGCAGTTCTTC. It translates to CSVEGDYNEQFF.

There are a few counts of this clonotype. The chain combines TRBV5-6 with TRBJ2-7; 7 bases line up with TRBD2. The CDR3 spans 15 residues. V lost 4 bases and J lost 4; bases outside the gene matches: 11. Germline CDR1 SGHDT, CDR2 YYEEEE. DNA for the CDR3: TGTGCCAGCAGCCCAACCGGGACTAAGAGGTACGAGCAGTACTTC. Translating gives CASSPTGTKRYEQYF.

This chain joins TRBV12-3 or TRBV12-4 and TRBJ1-1; no definite D call. This CDR3 region has 14 residues. The ends were cut back, 2 bases at V and 1 base at J, with 8 bases in the middle. The chain's CDR3 is CASSLFQENTEAFF. The CDR3 coding sequence is TGTGCCAGCAGTTTATTCCAGGAGAACACTGAAGCTTTCTTT.

A few counts support this clonotype. J is TRBJ2-3 and V is TRBV20-1; D uncertain. Germline V gene data show CDR1 as DFQATT and CDR2 as SNEGSKA (reference sequence). The V and J ends lost 6 bases and 0 bases respectively, with 13 bases between them. The CDR3 runs to 14 residues. In nucleotides, the CDR3 is TGCAGTGCCACCTTTGGTCTTAGCACAGATACGCAGTATTTT. Translation: CSATFGLSTDTQYF.

The genes are TRBV28 and TRBJ1-6; D is undetermined. The germline V and J ends were trimmed by 6 bases and 5 bases, with 14 bases remaining between them. The CDR3 has 15 residues. From germline, CDR1 is MDHEN and CDR2 SYDVKM. DNA of the CDR3: TGTGCCAGCAGCCCCCCGAGAGGGAATAATTCACCCCTCCACTTT. It yields the protein CASSPPRGNNSPLHF.